This TCR beta chain comes out of a study of CD8 T cells in Susac syndrome. Study outcomes and limitations: By the study's own acknowledgment, its TCR sequencing and HLA analysis included relatively few individuals.

When the RNA was reverse transcribed, random hexamers were used with an input of roughly 0.5 to 1 ug. TCR beta CDR3 was amplified by immunoSEQ multiplex PCR. This amplification extended across 54 Vbeta and 13 Jbeta segments. Each CDR3 protein is one row after TCRdb ran MiXCR on the immunoSEQ multiplex PCR reads. Of over 130,000 distinct CDR3 sequences listed, 85% to 95% were seen once; the top ten hold over 0.095%. V was pared by 6 bases and J by 5 bases, with 30 bases between. The CDR3 length is 19 residues. It was negative isolation that provided the CD8+ and CD4+ T cells, whereas TEMRA cells were enriched by FACS. This clonotype showed up just once. The antigen remains unidentified.

The specimen was CD4+ T cells from PBMCs. This chain uses TRBV12-3 or TRBV12-4 with TRBJ2-3; D is tentatively TRBD1 or TRBD2 (6 bases each). The TCR was taken from a human donor with multiple sclerosis. This CDR3 reads CASSLNRGTQGSSIDTQYF. The CDR3 nucleotides read TGTGCCAGCAGCCTCAATAGAGGGACTCAGGGGTCCTCCATAGATACGCAGTATTTT.